What follows are 17 T cell receptor beta chains derived from one specimen sequenced in a study of early T cells in non-severe SARS-CoV-2 infection. TCRdb passed the 5' RACE reads through MiXCR, listing each CDR3 protein once. The sample gives 74,000 or so distinct CDR3 sequences, approximately 10% of which show up once; 3.5% to 4% is in the top ten. The specimen was whole blood. The receptors originated from an adult who was a healthcare worker with PCR-confirmed SARS-CoV-2 infection or an uninfected control (not recorded which).

In its sample, this clonotype was seen a few times. The chain combines TRBV4-1 with TRBJ2-7, with 8 bases identical to TRBD1. The CDR3 is 15 amino acids. V was pared by 0 bases and J by 6 bases, with 7 bases of the junction left unmatched. Germline V gene lookup returns CDR1 MGHRA and CDR2 YSYEKL. CDR3 sequence (DNA): TGCGCCAGCAGCCAAGATATGGGGACAGGACGCGAGCAGTACTTC. Translation: CASSQDMGTGREQYF.

Of note for this clonotype: This clone may be a read error of a much larger clone one base away. The J gene is TRBJ1-5, the V gene TRBV7-2; the D gene is possibly TRBD1 (5 bases). V lost 1 base to trimming and J lost 9 bases, with 10 bases between them. The CDR3 is 13 residues long. The germline gives CDR1 SGHTA, CDR2 FQGNSA. In DNA, the CDR3 is TGTGCCAGCAGCTTAGGGGACCCTCGGCCCCAGCATTTT. The encoded protein is CASSLGDPRPQHF.

This clonotype was seen a handful of times. The chain has TRBV7-6 and TRBJ1-1; TRBD1 matches at 10 bases. Germline V lookup: CDR1 SGHVS, CDR2 FNYEAQ. The ends lost 4 bases at V and 1 base at J; junction bases unmatched: 6. The CDR3 is 16 amino acids. CDR3 residues: CASSSGQGGGNTEAFF. Here the CDR3 DNA reads TGTGCCAGCAGCTCCGGACAGGGGGGTGGGAACACTGAAGCTTTCTTT.

This clonotype was found a few times. The chain is built from TRBV7-9 and TRBJ2-7; D ambiguous. Germline V CDR1 and CDR2: SEHNR, FQNEAQ (reference sequence). V dropped 5 bases and J dropped 4 bases, with 15 bases sitting between them. The CDR3 spans 14 residues. CDR3: CASSPVDGWYEQYF. The CDR3 nucleotides are TGTGCCAGCAGCCCCGTAGACGGTTGGTACGAGCAGTACTTC.

This clonotype was picked up many times. The V and J genes are TRBV3-1 and TRBJ2-1, with no clear D. The CDR3 is made up of 12 amino acids. Germline V gives CDR1 LGHDT, CDR2 YNNKEL (reference sequence). The V and J ends lost 0 bases and 7 bases respectively, with 4 bases between them. CDR3 region: CASSQDVNEQFF. The CDR3 nucleotides are TGTGCCAGCAGCCAAGATGTTAATGAGCAGTTCTTC.

This clonotype was seen a handful of times. V usage is TRBV20-1 and J usage is TRBJ2-1; D may match TRBD1 or TRBD2 (6 bases each). The CDR3 runs 15 residues. Germline CDR1 is DFQATT and CDR2 is SNEGSKA (reference sequence). The CDR3 DNA sequence: TGCAGCGCTGTGGAGGGGGGCCTCACCTACAATGAGCAGTTCTTC. It yields the protein CSAVEGGLTYNEQFF.

This clonotype was recorded many times. V and J are TRBV7-8 and TRBJ2-3, with D maybe TRBD2 (6 bases). From germline, CDR1 is SGHVS and CDR2 FQNEAQ. This CDR3 is 16 amino acids long. Trimming took off 5 bases at V and 5 bases at J, with 20 bases between the two ends. CDR3 coding DNA: TGTGCCAGCAGCCTGTTATCCGGGAGTGATAAAGATACGCAGTATTTT. Translated, it gives CASSLLSGSDKDTQYF.

This clonotype was seen many times. The V call is TRBV20-1, the J call TRBJ2-3; tentatively, D is TRBD2 (6 bases). Trimming left V 6 bases short and J 13 bases short, with 20 bases between. The CDR3 consists of 12 residues. Germline V gene lookup returns CDR1 DFQATT and CDR2 SNEGSKA (reference sequence). The CDR3 nucleotides read TGCAGTGCCGAGGCCTATAGCGGTTGGAAGTATTTT. As protein: CSAEAYSGWKYF.

The chain is built from TRBV24-1 and TRBJ2-1; the D gene is possibly TRBD2 (5 bases). This CDR3 is built from 16 residues. Germline CDR1 and CDR2: KGHDR and SFDVKD. V lost 4 bases, J lost 0 bases, and 12 bases lay in between. The CDR3 bases are TGTGCCACCAGTGACCCGGGGAATAGCTCCTACAATGAGCAGTTCTTC. Translating gives CATSDPGNSSYNEQFF.

This clonotype was seen at least ten times. This rearrangement joins TRBV6-4 to TRBJ2-1; 11 positions match TRBD2. With 6 bases clipped from V and 8 bases from J, the junction kept 6 bases outside the gene matches. The CDR3 runs 14 residues. Per germline, CDR1 MRHNA and CDR2 SNTAGT. The CDR3 nucleotides are TGTGCCAGCAGCCGGACTAGCGGGTCCCATGAGCAGTTCTTC. It specifies CASSRTSGSHEQFF.

The chain links TRBV10-3 to TRBJ1-2; D not resolved. V gave up 2 bases and J gave up 4 bases, with 11 bases separating them. The CDR3 extends over 14 amino acids. Germline loops: CDR1 ENHRY, CDR2 SYGVKD. This chain's CDR3 is CAISEPRAAYGYTF. CDR3 nucleotide sequence: TGTGCCATCAGTGAGCCTAGGGCCGCCTATGGCTACACCTTC.

This clonotype has ten or more counts. This chain connects TRBV29-1 to TRBJ1-1; 7 bases are a match to TRBD1. V shed 1 base and J 4 bases; nucleotides not matched to a gene: 12. The CDR3 is made up of 16 amino acids. CDR1 is SQVTM, CDR2 ANQGSEA, per germline. The CDR3 spells CSVEAVLGYRGTEAFF. CDR3 in DNA: TGCAGCGTTGAAGCAGTCTTAGGGTACAGGGGCACTGAAGCTTTCTTT.

Concerning this clonotype: Just one base apart from a much larger clone, this may be a read error. This chain joins TRBV20-1 and TRBJ2-1, with 8 bases that match TRBD2. With the DNA end fitting TRBJ2-7 better, the J assignment may be wrong. Per germline, CDR1 DFQATT and CDR2 SNEGSKA (reference sequence). The length of the CDR3 is 14 residues. CDR3 loop: CSATSGQGANEQYF. CDR3 DNA: TGCAGTGCTACTAGCGGGCAAGGTGCCAATGAGCAGTACTTC.

The chain couples TRBV18 to TRBJ2-5, with 8 bases fitting TRBD1. Germline assignment: CDR1 KGHSH and CDR2 LQKENI. There are 14 residues in the CDR3. With 3 bases clipped from V and 4 bases from J, the junction kept 4 bases outside the gene matches. The CDR3 DNA reads TGTGCCAGCTCACCCAGGACAGGGAGAGAGACCCAGTACTTC. Translation: CASSPRTGRETQYF.

This chain uses TRBV12-3 or TRBV12-4 with TRBJ2-3; tentative D call: TRBD2 (5 bases). CDR3 size: 11 residues. V dropped 7 bases and J dropped 6 bases, with 8 bases sitting between them. As DNA, the CDR3 is TGTGCCAGCACCGGGGAGGATACGCAGTATTTT. The encoded protein is CASTGEDTQYF.

This clonotype was seen many times. The rearrangement links TRBV9 to TRBJ2-1; D is unresolved. V was clipped by 3 bases and J by 7 bases, with 5 bases between them. Germline CDR1 reads SGDLS; CDR2 reads YYNGEE. CDR3 size: 11 residues. CDR3 sequence: CASSAQNEQFF. In DNA form, the CDR3 reads TGTGCCAGCAGCGCACAGAATGAGCAGTTCTTC.

Ten or more counts support this clonotype. The chain links TRBV12-3 or TRBV12-4 to TRBJ2-1; D gene unclear. The CDR3 totals 15 residues. The ends were cut back, 5 bases at V and 0 bases at J, with 11 bases in the middle. This chain's CDR3 is CASSRDVSSYNEQFF. CDR3 DNA: TGTGCCAGCAGTCGTGACGTGAGCTCCTACAATGAGCAGTTCTTC.